The 5 T cell receptor beta chains below come from one sample, sequenced in a study of shared clonotypes between healthy human individuals. The table came from immunoSEQ multiplex PCR; TCRdb's copy has only in-frame clones and leaves some out. This table has under 2.5 million clones, roughly 90% appearing once. Source material: naive CD4+ T cells from PBMCs. Subset given: CD45RA+ positively selected. These receptors came from a man aged 18 to 30 in good health. Some clones in this sample may be carry-over from other donors' samples.

Concerning this clone: The sample has other DNA sequences that encode this CDR3 too. The V gene is TRBV7-7, the J gene TRBJ2-7, with D possibly TRBD1 on 6 matching bases. This CDR3 comprises 14 residues. Germline V gene data show CDR1 as SSHAT and CDR2 as FNYEAQ (reference sequence). V dropped 5 bases and J dropped 6 bases, with 17 bases sitting between them. The chain's CDR3 is CASSIGGQNSEQYF. The CDR3 region has the DNA TGTGCCAGCAGCATAGGGGGACAAAACAGCGAGCAGTACTTC.

This clone was counted between two and nine times. The V call is TRBV6-5, the J call TRBJ1-1; no reliable D call. Germline loops: CDR1 MNHEY, CDR2 SVGAGI. With 0 bases removed from V and 11 bases from J, the gap between germline ends came to 13 bases. The CDR3 consists of 13 residues. The CDR3 sequence: CASSYSNRHGAFF. In nucleotides, the CDR3 is TGTGCCAGCAGTTACTCGAATCGGCATGGGGCTTTCTTT.

The gene calls are TRBV6-6 and TRBJ2-7, with D perhaps matching TRBD2 (5 bases). CDR3 length: 14 amino acids. From germline, CDR1 is MNHNY and CDR2 SVGAGI (reference sequence). V was cut by 4 bases and J by 4 bases, with 14 bases left in between. Written as DNA, the CDR3 is TGTGCCAGCAGTTCCCGGGATGTCAATTACGAGCAGTACTTC. Its protein product is CASSSRDVNYEQYF.

This clone has just a few counts. The chain couples TRBV2 to TRBJ2-7, with 7 positions matching TRBD2. The CDR3 sequence is 14 residues long. The V gene's germline CDR1 is SNHLY and CDR2 FYNNEI. Unmatched junction bases numbered 3, after V lost 4 bases and J lost 0 bases. The CDR3 DNA reads TGTGCCAGCAGTGTGGCTAGCGGCTCCTACGAGCAGTACTTC. As protein: CASSVASGSYEQYF. Using reference TRBV2 and TRBJ2-7 for the parts outside the CDR3, the full variable domain is EPEVTQTPSHQVTQMGQEVILRCVPISNHLYFYWYRQILGQKVEFLVSFYNNEISEKSEIFDDQFSVERPDGSNFTLKIRSTKLEDSAMYFCASSVASGSYEQYFGPGTRLTVT.

For this clone: The sample carries other DNA sequences with the same CDR3. V and J are TRBV18 and TRBJ2-7; 14 positions match TRBD2. Germline assignment: CDR1 KGHSH and CDR2 LQKENI. This CDR3 has 17 amino acids. The V gene end was trimmed by 3 bases and the J gene end by 0 bases; junction bases not matched to a gene: 4. CDR3 sequence: CASSPPGTSGSSYEQYF. CDR3 nucleotides: TGTGCCAGCTCACCGCCCGGGACTAGCGGGAGCTCCTACGAGCAGTACTTC.